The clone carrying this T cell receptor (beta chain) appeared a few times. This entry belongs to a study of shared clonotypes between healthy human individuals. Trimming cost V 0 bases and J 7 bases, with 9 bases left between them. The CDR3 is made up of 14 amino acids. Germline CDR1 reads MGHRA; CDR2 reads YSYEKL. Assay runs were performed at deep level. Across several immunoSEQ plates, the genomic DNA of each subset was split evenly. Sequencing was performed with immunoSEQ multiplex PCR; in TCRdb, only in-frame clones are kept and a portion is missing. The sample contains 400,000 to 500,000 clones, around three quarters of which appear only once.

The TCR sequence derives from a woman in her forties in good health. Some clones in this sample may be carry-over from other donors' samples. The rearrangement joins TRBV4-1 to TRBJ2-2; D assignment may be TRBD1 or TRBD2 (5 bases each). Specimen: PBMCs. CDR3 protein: CASSQEGTFGELFF. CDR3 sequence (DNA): TGCGCCAGCAGCCAAGAGGGGACCTTCGGGGAGCTGTTTTTT.